The 14 T cell receptor beta chains listed next were all sequenced from one sample in a study of control samples from healthy donors and cancer patients. Using immunoSEQ multiplex PCR, the repertoire was profiled, and TCRdb retains in-frame clones only, with some absent. This table holds about 170,000 clones, 90% to 95% found once. Material for sequencing was blood. The receptor source for this set is a woman between 55 and 75 years old in good health.

This chain joins TRBV15 and TRBJ1-1; D not certain. In germline, CDR1 is LNHNV, CDR2 YYDKDF (reference sequence). This CDR3 comprises 14 residues. V lost 1 base, J lost 0 bases, and 6 bases lay in between. The CDR3 DNA is TGTGCCACCAGCAGAGGAAAATTGAACACTGAAGCTTTCTTT. Protein product: CATSRGKLNTEAFF.

V is TRBV18 and J is TRBJ2-1, with D possibly matching TRBD2 (6 bases). The CDR3 is 13 residues long. V lost 4 bases and J 6 bases, leaving 10 bases between the germline ends. The germline CDR1 and CDR2 sequences are KGHSH and LQKENI. The CDR3 spells CASSLGGANEQFF. CDR3 sequence (DNA): TGTGCCAGCTCACTAGGAGGGGCCAATGAGCAGTTCTTC.

The chain uses TRBV7-2 and TRBJ2-7, with D possibly called TRBD1 or TRBD2 (5 bases each). CDR3 length: 13 residues. V lost 4 bases to trimming and J lost 6 bases, with 13 bases between them. Germline CDR1 reads SGHTA; CDR2 reads FQGNSA. CDR3 nucleotides: TGTGCCAGCAGCTGGAACAGTGGGGGCGAGCAGTACTTC. As protein: CASSWNSGGEQYF. The full variable domain, completed using reference TRBV7-2 and TRBJ2-7, is GAGVSQSPSNKVTEKGKDVELRCDPISGHTALYWYRQSLGQGLEFLIYFQGNSAPDKSGLPSDRFSAERTGGSVSTLTIQRTQQEDSAVYLCASSWNSGGEQYFGPGTRLTVT.

The chain links TRBV2 to TRBJ1-5; 12 bases agree with TRBD1. Germline CDR1 SNHLY, CDR2 FYNNEI. The V segment lost 6 bases and the J segment 7 bases; nucleotides outside the gene matches: 4. The CDR3 length is 14 residues. CDR3: CASRGTGGQQPQHF. CDR3 DNA: TGTGCCAGCAGAGGGACAGGGGGCCAGCAGCCCCAGCATTTT.

V usage is TRBV10-3 and J usage is TRBJ1-2; D remains ambiguous. Germline CDR1 ENHRY, CDR2 SYGVKD. The CDR3 is 13 amino acids. V lost 0 bases and J 5 bases, leaving 7 bases between the germline ends. CDR3 in amino acids: CAISESEGYGYTF. The DNA for the CDR3 is TGTGCCATCAGTGAGTCGGAGGGATATGGCTACACCTTC.

V and J are TRBV18 and TRBJ2-2, with a weak D call TRBD1 (6 bases). V shed 3 bases and J shed 4 bases, with 12 bases lying between them. In germline, CDR1 is KGHSH, CDR2 LQKENI. This CDR3 comprises 15 residues. The CDR3 coding sequence is TGTGCCAGCTCACCTCAGACAGGAGTCACCGGGGAGCTGTTTTTT. This sequence encodes CASSPQTGVTGELFF.

The chain employs TRBV18 and TRBJ2-6, with D possibly being TRBD1 (5 bases). V lost 0 bases to trimming and J lost 14 bases, with 8 bases between them. The CDR3 is 12 amino acids. Germline V CDR1 and CDR2: KGHSH, LQKENI. Here the CDR3 DNA reads TGTGCCAGCTCACCACCCAACAGGCTCCTGACTTTC. Its translation: CASSPPNRLLTF.

This rearrangement joins TRBV6-5 to TRBJ1-6; D may be TRBD1 (6 bases). Germline CDR1 reads MNHEY; CDR2 reads SVGAGI. V lost 7 bases to trimming and J lost 9 bases, with 16 bases between them. The CDR3 has 14 amino acids. The CDR3 nucleotides are TGTGCCAGCACACCGTACAGGGAGCGTTCACCCCTCCACTTT. Residues: CASTPYRERSPLHF.

The chain is built from TRBV23-1 and TRBJ1-6; D possibly corresponds to TRBD1 (5 bases). TRBV23-1 falls under the ORF class, with uncertain function. CDR3 length: 16 amino acids. V was clipped by 0 bases and J by 5 bases, with 11 bases between them. The CDR3 DNA is TGCGCCAGCAGTCAATCTATAGGGACTCATAATTCACCCCTCCACTTT. Residues: CASSQSIGTHNSPLHF.

This chain connects TRBV5-6 to TRBJ2-1, with 12 bases fitting TRBD2. With 0 bases clipped from V and 3 bases from J, the junction kept 1 base outside the gene matches. The CDR3 is made up of 16 amino acids. Germline V gene data show CDR1 as SGHDT and CDR2 as YYEEEE. The CDR3 region has the DNA TGTGCCAGCAGCTTGGAGGGACTAGCGGGCTACAATGAGCAGTTCTTC. It encodes CASSLEGLAGYNEQFF.

As DNA, the CDR3 is TGTGCCAGCAGCCGGGGGCCTGTCTCCTACAATGAGCAGTTCTTC. Protein: CASSRGPVSYNEQFF. V usage is TRBV7-2 and J usage is TRBJ2-1, with D perhaps being TRBD1 or TRBD2 (6 bases each). From germline, CDR1 is SGHTA and CDR2 FQGNSA. Deletions cut 5 bases from V and 0 bases from J, with 11 bases between. The CDR3 totals 15 residues.

The chain combines TRBV9 with TRBJ2-3; 7 nucleotides agree with TRBD2. Trimming cost V 4 bases and J 1 base; bases outside gene matches: 9. Per the germline V gene, CDR1 is SGDLS and CDR2 is YYNGEE. The CDR3 is 16 amino acids. CDR3 amino acids: CASSPRTSVGTDTQYF. The DNA of the CDR3 is TGTGCCAGCAGCCCCAGAACTAGCGTAGGCACAGATACGCAGTATTTT.

This chain uses TRBV2 with TRBJ1-2; D is perhaps TRBD1 (6 bases). Trimming removed 6 bases from V and 4 bases from J, with 12 bases in between. CDR3 length: 13 amino acids. The V gene's germline CDR1 is SNHLY and CDR2 FYNNEI. The CDR3 nucleotides are TGTGCCAGCAGAGGACCGGGGGCCTATGGCTACACCTTC. This translates into CASRGPGAYGYTF.

The V call is TRBV2, the J call TRBJ2-1; TRBD2 agrees at 15 bases. Unmatched junction bases numbered 11, after V lost 7 bases and J lost 10 bases. CDR3 size: 16 residues. Germline lookup yields CDR1 SNHLY and CDR2 FYNNEI. The CDR3 region has the DNA TGTGCCAGCACCGGGACTAGCGGGGGGTACCCAGAAGAGCAGTTCTTC. Its translation: CASTGTSGGYPEEQFF. Filled out from reference TRBV2 and TRBJ2-1, the complete variable domain reads EPEVTQTPSHQVTQMGQEVILRCVPISNHLYFYWYRQILGQKVEFLVSFYNNEISEKSEIFDDQFSVERPDGSNFTLKIRSTKLEDSAMYFCASTGTSGGYPEEQFFGPGTRLTVL.